The 21 T cell receptor beta chains below all came from one sample that was sequenced in a study of regulatory T cells in long-lasting Graves disease. TCR beta libraries were built with iRepertoire HTBI primers and Arm-PCR of CDR3 regions. TCRdb re-derived calls from the multiplex PCR reads in MiXCR, one entry per CDR3 protein. The repertoire has 450,000 to 600,000 distinct CDR3 sequences, roughly 13% of them found once; the top ten carry over 7.5%. Noted time point: newly diagnosed GD, antithyroid drugs for less than 3 months. Researchers made the TCR library from RNA that was extracted from PBMCs. The same sample was also used in a study of T cells in Graves' hyperthyroidism and ophthalmopathy.

The sequenced sample was peripheral blood mononuclear cells (PBMCs), obtained at new diagnosis, from a patient treated with antithyroid drugs. The origin of the receptors is a man aged 30 to 45 with Graves disease.

V and J are TRBV27 and TRBJ1-1; D is possibly TRBD1 (5 bases). The CDR3 length is 14 residues. The V end was cut by 7 bases, the J end by 5 bases, with 17 bases between. Germline V gives CDR1 MNHEY, CDR2 SMNVEV (reference sequence). CDR3 nucleotides: TGTGCCAGCATTAGATTCGGGCGGGGGACTGAAGCTTTCTTT. The encoded protein is CASIRFGRGTEAFF.

This clonotype has a handful of counts. The chain combines TRBV20-1 with TRBJ2-7; 7 nucleotides match TRBD1. The J segment lost 6 bases and the V segment lost 4 bases, leaving 9 bases of the junction unmatched. Looked up from germline, CDR1 is DFQATT and CDR2 is SNEGSKA (reference sequence). This CDR3 spans 13 amino acids. CDR3: CSATPGTALEQYF. As DNA, the CDR3 is TGCAGTGCTACCCCCGGGACAGCCCTCGAGCAGTACTTC.

In this sample, this clonotype turned up many times. The chain employs TRBV29-1 and TRBJ1-1; maybe TRBD1 (5 bases). Germline-derived CDR1 and CDR2 are SQVTM and ANQGSEA. V was pared by 3 bases and J by 2 bases, with 7 bases between. The CDR3 covers 12 residues. This CDR3 reads CSVDRGNTEAFF. Written as DNA, the CDR3 is TGCAGCGTTGATAGGGGAAACACTGAAGCTTTCTTT.

This clonotype was picked up a small number of times. The V and J genes are TRBV29-1 and TRBJ1-6, with TRBD1 identical over 9 bases. The length of the CDR3 is 15 residues. V lost 6 bases, J lost 9 bases, and 12 bases stayed unmatched. CDR1 SQVTM and CDR2 ANQGSEA come from the germline V gene. CDR3: CSVRDREARSSPLHF. DNA of the CDR3: TGCAGCGTCCGGGACAGGGAAGCTAGAAGTTCACCCCTCCACTTT.

Concerning this clonotype: A much larger clone lies a single base off, so this may be a read error. V and J are TRBV2 and TRBJ2-2, with TRBD1 matching over 8 bases. This CDR3 has 16 amino acids. After removal of 9 bases from V and 6 bases from J, the junction contained 15 bases not matched to a gene. Germline CDR1 SNHLY, CDR2 FYNNEI. In DNA form, the CDR3 reads TGTGCCAGAGATTCTTCAGGGGGCCCCCCTTCCGGGGAGCTGTTTTTT. It codes for CARDSSGGPPSGELFF.

The rearrangement uses TRBV2 and TRBJ1-4; 8 positions match TRBD1. V gave up 10 bases and J gave up 8 bases; unmatched junction bases: 6. Germline V gives CDR1 SNHLY, CDR2 FYNNEI. The CDR3 loop spans 12 amino acids. CDR3 sequence (DNA): TGTGCCATTTCAGGGGGCGACGAAAAACTGTTTTTT. It is translated as CAISGGDEKLFF.

This chain links TRBV7-9 with TRBJ2-7, with D maybe TRBD2 (5 bases). Trimming removed 3 bases from V and 2 bases from J, with 11 bases in between. From germline, CDR1 is SEHNR and CDR2 FQNEAQ (reference sequence). This CDR3 comprises 14 residues. The CDR3, as DNA: TGTGCCAGCAGCTTGGGCGGGCCAACCTACGAGCAGTACTTC. Its protein is CASSLGGPTYEQYF.

This chain joins TRBV5-1 and TRBJ2-1; 7 nucleotides line up with TRBD1. The V gene's germline CDR1 is SGHRS and CDR2 YFSETQ. V gave up 3 bases and J gave up 5 bases; unmatched junction bases: 5. This CDR3 comprises 14 residues. CDR3 nucleotides: TGCGCCAGCAGCTCAGGACAGGTGAACAATGAGCAGTTCTTC. Translated: CASSSGQVNNEQFF.

This clonotype showed up many times. The gene calls are TRBV27 and TRBJ2-3; 8 nucleotides line up with TRBD1. This CDR3 contains 14 residues. V gave up 7 bases and J gave up 5 bases; unmatched junction bases: 8. Per germline, CDR1 MNHEY and CDR2 SMNVEV (reference sequence). CDR3 sequence: CASTQDRVRDTQYF. The CDR3 bases are TGTGCCAGCACTCAGGACAGGGTACGAGATACGCAGTATTTT.

This clonotype has at least ten counts. This chain links TRBV7-9 with TRBJ2-4, with 7 bases matching TRBD1. This CDR3 has 17 residues. The V gene end was trimmed by 6 bases and the J gene end by 0 bases; junction bases not matched to a gene: 11. The germline CDR1 and CDR2 sequences are SEHNR and FQNEAQ (reference sequence). CDR3 residues: CASSPQGTLKAKNIQYF. The CDR3 DNA is TGTGCCAGCAGTCCACAGGGGACCCTGAAAGCCAAAAACATTCAGTACTTC.

This clonotype was seen a handful of times. This chain joins TRBV29-1 and TRBJ1-6; the match to TRBD1 covers 8 bases. The CDR3 spans 13 residues. Germline V gene data show CDR1 as SQVTM and CDR2 as ANQGSEA. V lost 4 bases, J lost 9 bases, and 5 bases stayed unmatched. Here the CDR3 reads CSVVDGTGSPLHF. The CDR3 coding sequence is TGCAGCGTTGTTGATGGGACAGGTTCACCCCTCCACTTT.

Remarks on this clonotype: A read error is possible here, since a much larger clone lies one base away. The gene calls are TRBV12-5 and TRBJ1-2, with a tentative D call TRBD1 (5 bases). The germline gives CDR1 LGHNT, CDR2 FRNRAP. CDR3 size: 15 residues. The CDR3 protein is CASGPERDDFYGHTF. The CDR3 nucleotides read TGTGCTAGTGGTCCCGAAAGGGACGATTTCTATGGCCACACCTTC.

With respect to this clonotype: A much bigger clone sits one base away, suggesting this may be a read error. The chain has TRBV30 and TRBJ2-7; D unclear. The CDR3 loop spans 12 amino acids. Between the trimmed V and J ends, which lost 0 bases and 7 bases, there was a span of 10 bases. Looked up from germline, CDR1 is GTSNPN and CDR2 is SVGIG (reference sequence). CDR3 sequence: CAWSVGSAEQYF. Here the CDR3 DNA reads TGTGCCTGGAGTGTAGGCAGCGCTGAGCAGTACTTC. The full variable domain, with the rest looked up from reference TRBV30 and TRBJ2-7, is SQTIHQWPATLVQPVGSPLSLECTVEGTSNPNLYWYRQAAGRGLQLLFYSVGIGQISSEVPQNLSASRPQDRQFILSSKKLLLSDSGFYLCAWSVGSAEQYFGPGTRLTVT.

The chain is built from TRBV19 and TRBJ2-1; TRBD2 aligns across 13 bases. CDR1 LNHDA and CDR2 SQIVND come from the germline V gene (reference sequence). The CDR3 contains 15 residues. V shed 5 bases, J shed 8 bases, and the junction held 6 bases outside the gene matches. CDR3 coding DNA: TGTGCCAGTAGTGCGGGACTAGCGGGACGGGATGAGCAGTTCTTC. Protein sequence: CASSAGLAGRDEQFF.

This clonotype has just a few counts. One junction end does not reproduce the germline sequence, and a read error may be involved. The chain combines TRBV4-1 with TRBJ1-1; 8 positions agree with TRBD1. The CDR3 is 14 residues long. Looked up from germline, CDR1 is MGHRA and CDR2 is YSYEKL. The CDR3 is CASSPDSDRVEASF. The CDR3 region has the DNA TGCGCCAGCAGCCCAGACTCGGACAGGGTGGAAGCTTCCTTT.

Points on this clonotype: Being one base from a much bigger clone, this may be a read error. The rearrangement joins TRBV6-1 to TRBJ2-3, with 10 bases lining up with TRBD1. Trimming cost V 6 bases and J 0 bases; bases outside gene matches: 6. Germline V gene data show CDR1 as MNHNS and CDR2 as SASEGT. The CDR3 contains 16 residues. The CDR3 coding sequence is TGTGCCAGCAGGACGGGACAGGGGCGAAGCACAGATACGCAGTATTTT. The encoded protein is CASRTGQGRSTDTQYF.

This chain links TRBV29-1 with TRBJ2-7, with D unresolved. The CDR3 contains 12 residues. Germline CDR1 reads SQVTM; CDR2 reads ANQGSEA. The V end lost 6 bases, the J end lost 1 base, and 10 bases lay between the germline ends. In DNA form, the CDR3 reads TGCAGCGTCTCCAAGGGATCCTACGAGCAGTACTTC. It is translated as CSVSKGSYEQYF.

This clonotype was counted a few times. The chain recombines TRBV7-9 with TRBJ2-1; TRBD1 or TRBD2 may be the D gene (5 bases each). V gave up 6 bases and J gave up 7 bases, with 22 bases separating them. CDR1 and CDR2 (germline): SEHNR, FQNEAQ (reference sequence). This CDR3 is built from 16 residues. In DNA, the CDR3 is TGTGCCAGCAGTTCGCCCTCGGGGCTTTACCCTAATGAGCAGTTCTTC. This translates into CASSSPSGLYPNEQFF.

This clonotype has at least ten counts. The rearrangement links TRBV2 to TRBJ1-5, with a weak D call TRBD1 (6 bases). This CDR3 comprises 13 residues. CDR1 is SNHLY and CDR2 is FYNNEI in the germline V gene. The germline V and J ends were trimmed by 3 bases and 6 bases, with 9 bases remaining between them. DNA of the CDR3: TGTGCCAGCAGTGAGAGGGGGACTCAGCCCCAGCATTTT. It translates to CASSERGTQPQHF.

This clonotype has more than one count but fewer than ten. The chain has TRBV29-1 and TRBJ1-1; D is ambiguous. Germline V gene lookup returns CDR1 SQVTM and CDR2 ANQGSEA. This CDR3 is built from 12 residues. The V end was cut by 6 bases, the J end by 6 bases, with 14 bases between. CDR3 amino acids: CSVEAGRAEAFF. For the CDR3, the DNA is TGCAGCGTGGAGGCGGGGAGGGCTGAAGCTTTCTTT.

This clonotype was seen a few times. V gene TRBV28 combines with J gene TRBJ2-1; possibly TRBD1 for D (6 bases). Germline CDR1 reads MDHEN; CDR2 reads SYDVKM. V was pared by 2 bases and J by 8 bases, with 13 bases between. The CDR3 contains 14 residues. CDR3 sequence reads: CASSLPTGSHEQFF. In nucleotides, the CDR3 is TGTGCCAGCAGTTTACCTACAGGGTCCCATGAGCAGTTCTTC.